This passage covers 27 T cell receptor beta chains from one sample sequenced in a study of blood T cell repertoires in COVID-19. The repertoire was sequenced with immunoSEQ multiplex PCR; TCRdb's copy has only in-frame clones and lacks some. Counted here are 200,000 to 250,000 clones, roughly 82% occurring once; the ten biggest clones make up 4.5% to 5%. The sequenced material came from peripheral blood. The receptors stem from a woman older than 75 with active or convalescent COVID-19.

The chain combines TRBV19 with TRBJ1-2, with 10 positions matching TRBD1. V lost 3 bases and J lost 8; bases outside the gene matches: 12. This CDR3 is 16 amino acids long. The germline CDR1 and CDR2 sequences are LNHDA and SQIVND (reference sequence). In DNA form, the CDR3 reads TGTGCCAGTAGTATTACCCAGGGGACAGGGGTTTACGGCTACACCTTC. This translates into CASSITQGTGVYGYTF.

V and J are TRBV5-4 and TRBJ2-5; a possible D gene is TRBD1 (5 bases). The CDR3 covers 13 residues. Per germline, CDR1 SGHNT and CDR2 YYREEE (reference sequence). V lost 3 bases to trimming and J lost 4 bases, with 10 bases between them. CDR3 amino acids: CASSSQGGETQYF. CDR3 nucleotide sequence: TGTGCCAGCAGCTCCCAGGGCGGAGAGACCCAGTACTTC.

This clone was found a few times. The genes are TRBV18 and TRBJ1-3, with D unresolved. The CDR3 extends over 15 amino acids. Germline CDR1 KGHSH, CDR2 LQKENI. V lost 6 bases and J 0 bases, leaving 12 bases between the germline ends. The CDR3 spells CASSLRVTSGNTIYF. Written as DNA, the CDR3 is TGTGCCAGCTCCTTGAGGGTCACCTCTGGAAACACCATATATTTT.

This clone was detected once. V and J are TRBV20-1 and TRBJ2-2; TRBD2 matches 7 bases. With 3 bases clipped from V and 6 bases from J, the junction kept 7 bases outside the gene matches. CDR1 and CDR2 (germline): DFQATT, SNEGSKA (reference sequence). The CDR3 has 14 residues. DNA of the CDR3: TGCAGTGCTAGTCCGACTAGCTTTGCCGGGGAGCTGTTTTTT. Protein: CSASPTSFAGELFF.

This rearrangement joins TRBV6-6 to TRBJ1-5; 12 bases are shared with TRBD1. The germline V gene has CDR1 MNHNY and CDR2 SVGAGI (reference sequence). The CDR3 contains 16 residues. V trimming: 2 bases; J trimming: 4 bases; junction bases outside the gene matches: 3. The CDR3 is CASSYPGQGANQPQHF. The CDR3, as DNA: TGTGCCAGCAGTTACCCGGGACAGGGGGCAAATCAGCCCCAGCATTTT.

This clone has a single count. This chain uses TRBV29-1 with TRBJ2-5; 10 bases line up with TRBD2. Germline V lookup: CDR1 SQVTM, CDR2 ANQGSEA. With V trimmed by 6 bases and J by 1 base, 2 bases remained unmatched. CDR3 size: 13 residues. The chain's CDR3 is CSVTSGSQETQYF. CDR3 bases: TGCAGCGTGACTAGCGGGTCCCAAGAGACCCAGTACTTC.

The V and J genes are TRBV2 and TRBJ2-5; 9 bases line up with TRBD2. Germline trimming cut 4 bases from V and 5 bases from J; bases unmatched to any gene: 5. CDR3 size: 14 residues. Germline CDR1 is SNHLY and CDR2 is FYNNEI. CDR3 coding DNA: TGTGCCAGCAGTGCCGGTAGCGGGGGTGAGACCCAGTACTTC. It encodes CASSAGSGGETQYF.

The table lists this clone with a few counts. The CDR3 nucleotides read TGCGCCAGCAGCTTGGCGGCTAGCGGATACAATGAGCAGTTCTTC. Translation: CASSLAASGYNEQFF. The V call is TRBV5-1, the J call TRBJ2-1, with TRBD2 matching 7 bases. V dropped 0 bases and J dropped 4; count of bases not matched to a gene: 4. Germline V lookup: CDR1 SGHRS, CDR2 YFSETQ. The CDR3 loop spans 15 amino acids.

The chain employs TRBV28 and TRBJ2-3, with a tentative D call TRBD1 (6 bases). Between the trimmed V and J ends, which lost 5 bases and 1 base, there was a span of 13 bases. The CDR3 spans 15 residues. Germline V gene data show CDR1 as MDHEN and CDR2 as SYDVKM. CDR3 in DNA: TGTGCCAGCAGTACTACAGGGTTGCGCACAGATACGCAGTATTTT. Amino acid sequence: CASSTTGLRTDTQYF.

This clone was detected many times. This chain connects TRBV28 to TRBJ1-2; D not certain. CDR3 length equals 12 residues. The V gene's germline CDR1 is MDHEN and CDR2 SYDVKM. V was clipped by 8 bases and J by 5 bases, with 12 bases between them. The CDR3 region is CASRRVSYGYTF. For the CDR3, the DNA is TGTGCCAGCCGCCGCGTATCGTATGGCTACACCTTC.

V usage is TRBV29-1 and J usage is TRBJ2-3; TRBD2 agrees at 8 bases. CDR3 size: 13 residues. V shed 4 bases, J shed 4 bases, and the junction held 4 bases outside the gene matches. Germline lookup yields CDR1 SQVTM and CDR2 ANQGSEA. The CDR3 DNA is TGCAGCGTTGGGAGCGGGAGCCCAGATACGCAGTATTTT. Residues: CSVGSGSPDTQYF.

CDR3 in amino acids: CATSRERFFSRELFF. CDR3 bases: TGTGCCACCAGCAGAGAGAGGTTTTTTTCCAGGGAACTGTTTTTT. The rearrangement links TRBV15 to TRBJ1-4, with D possibly matching TRBD1 (5 bases). The germline CDR1 and CDR2 sequences are LNHNV and YYDKDF (reference sequence). This CDR3 comprises 15 residues. Trimming stripped 0 bases from V and 12 bases from J, with 17 bases between. The entire variable domain, with the rest obtained from reference TRBV15 and TRBJ1-4, is as follows: DAMVIQNPRYQVTQFGKPVTLSCSQTLNHNVMYWYQQKSSQAPKLLFHYYDKDFNNEADTPDNFQSRRPNTSFCFLDIRSPGLGDTAMYLCATSRERFFSRELFFGSGTQLSVL.

The V and J genes are TRBV19 and TRBJ1-2; maybe TRBD1 (5 bases). The CDR3 runs 14 residues. Germline CDR1 reads LNHDA; CDR2 reads SQIVND (reference sequence). V dropped 3 bases and J dropped 8 bases, with 16 bases sitting between them. The chain's CDR3 is CASSIQGTDSGYTF. DNA of the CDR3: TGTGCCAGTAGTATCCAGGGTACGGATTCCGGCTACACCTTC.

This clone has only a few counts. The V and J genes are TRBV5-4 and TRBJ2-2, with TRBD1 identical over 7 bases. Looked up from germline, CDR1 is SGHNT and CDR2 is YYREEE (reference sequence). The CDR3 length is 16 residues. V lost 0 bases to trimming and J lost 3 bases; unmatched junction nucleotides: 5. This CDR3 is CASSLGGTVDTGELFF. In DNA form, the CDR3 reads TGTGCCAGCAGCTTGGGGGGGACAGTAGACACCGGGGAGCTGTTTTTT. Supplemented by reference TRBV5-4 and TRBJ2-2, the full variable domain reads ETGVTQSPTHLIKTRGQQVTLRCSSQSGHNTVSWYQQALGQGPQFIFQYYREEENGRGNFPPRFSGLQFPNYSSELNVNALELDDSALYLCASSLGGTVDTGELFFGEGSRLTVL.

This clone was counted a few times. The chain joins TRBV6-2 or TRBV6-3 to TRBJ1-2; tentatively, D is TRBD1 (5 bases). CDR3 size: 17 residues. V was trimmed by 4 bases and J by 0 bases, leaving 18 bases between them. In germline, CDR1 is MNHEY, CDR2 SVGEGT. CDR3 in amino acids: CASSSLYGSGTNYGYTF. CDR3 coding DNA: TGTGCCAGCAGTTCCCTATACGGGTCAGGGACTAACTATGGCTACACCTTC.

V gene TRBV6-1 combines with J gene TRBJ1-5; D gene ambiguous. This CDR3 comprises 14 residues. V lost 0 bases, J lost 7 bases, and 10 bases lay in between. From germline, CDR1 is MNHNS and CDR2 SASEGT. Written as DNA, the CDR3 is TGTGCCAGCAGTGAAGCGGGCCGAGGGCAGCCCCAGCATTTT. This sequence encodes CASSEAGRGQPQHF.

This clone was seen once. The same CDR3 is also encoded by other DNA sequences in this sample. The gene calls are TRBV5-5 and TRBJ1-6; TRBD1 matches 10 bases. Germline-derived CDR1 and CDR2 are SGHKS and YYEKEE (reference sequence). The CDR3 extends over 14 amino acids. The junction had 9 bases not matched to a gene; V was cut back by 8 bases and J by 10 bases. The CDR3 is CASSRTGGSSPLHF. CDR3 DNA: TGTGCCAGTAGCCGGACAGGGGGAAGCTCACCCCTCCACTTT.

The chain recombines TRBV2 with TRBJ1-1; D is perhaps TRBD1 (5 bases). There are 14 residues in the CDR3. The V and J ends lost 4 bases and 2 bases respectively, with 11 bases between them. CDR1 SNHLY and CDR2 FYNNEI come from the germline V gene. For the CDR3, the DNA is TGTGCCAGCAGTGTAGGGGAACTTAACACTGAAGCTTTCTTT. Its translation is CASSVGELNTEAFF. Full variable domain (outside the CDR3, taken from reference TRBV2 and TRBJ1-1): EPEVTQTPSHQVTQMGQEVILRCVPISNHLYFYWYRQILGQKVEFLVSFYNNEISEKSEIFDDQFSVERPDGSNFTLKIRSTKLEDSAMYFCASSVGELNTEAFFGQGTRLTVV.

V and J are TRBV28 and TRBJ2-7; TRBD2 matches 9 bases. Per the germline V gene, CDR1 is MDHEN and CDR2 is SYDVKM. V trimming: 5 bases; J trimming: 6 bases; junction bases outside the gene matches: 8. This CDR3 spans 14 amino acids. CDR3 sequence: CASSVPGLATEQYF. In nucleotides, the CDR3 is TGTGCCAGCAGTGTACCGGGACTAGCCACCGAGCAGTACTTC.

The chain recombines TRBV7-8 with TRBJ2-5; D is perhaps TRBD1 (6 bases). CDR1 is SGHVS and CDR2 is FQNEAQ in the germline V gene. V was trimmed by 1 base and J by 3 bases, leaving 9 bases between them. The CDR3 spans 14 residues. CDR3 protein: CASSLGAGEETQYF. Written as DNA, the CDR3 is TGTGCCAGCAGCTTAGGGGCAGGGGAAGAGACCCAGTACTTC.

CDR3 DNA: TGTGCCAGCAGCCACGGGACTAGCGGTCGGCAAGAGACCCAGTACTTC. This codes for CASSHGTSGRQETQYF. This chain connects TRBV3-1 (or the pseudogene TRBV3-2) to TRBJ2-5, with 11 bases aligning to TRBD2. J gave up 2 bases and V 3 bases, and 5 bases lay outside the gene matches. CDR1 and CDR2 (germline): LGHDT, YNNKEL (reference sequence). CDR3 length equals 16 residues.

This clone was seen a few times. Other DNA sequences in the same sample also yield this CDR3. The chain has TRBV27 and TRBJ1-2, with D possibly being TRBD1 (5 bases). V was cut by 0 bases and J by 4 bases, with 6 bases left in between. Looked up from germline, CDR1 is MNHEY and CDR2 is SMNVEV (reference sequence). The CDR3 has 13 amino acids. CDR3 residues: CASSLSGGYGYTF. The CDR3, as DNA: TGTGCCAGCAGTTTATCCGGGGGCTATGGCTACACCTTC.

This clone is a singleton in its sample. V is TRBV2 and J is TRBJ1-1; the D gene is possibly TRBD1 (6 bases). Trimming left V 2 bases short and J 5 bases short, with 18 bases between. Germline V lookup: CDR1 SNHLY, CDR2 FYNNEI. The CDR3 contains 16 residues. The CDR3 nucleotides read TGTGCCAGCAGTGAAAGGGACCAGGGGTACGGGACTGAAGCTTTCTTT. Amino acids: CASSERDQGYGTEAFF. Full variable domain (remainder filled in from reference TRBV2 and TRBJ1-1): EPEVTQTPSHQVTQMGQEVILRCVPISNHLYFYWYRQILGQKVEFLVSFYNNEISEKSEIFDDQFSVERPDGSNFTLKIRSTKLEDSAMYFCASSERDQGYGTEAFFGQGTRLTVV.

The chain joins TRBV11-3 to TRBJ2-5; 7 positions match TRBD1. The CDR3 length is 16 residues. V dropped 4 bases and J dropped 2; count of bases not matched to a gene: 10. Germline lookup yields CDR1 SGHNT and CDR2 YENEEA. CDR3 amino acids: CASSSRQGHAQETQYF. CDR3 nucleotide sequence: TGTGCCAGCAGCTCGCGACAGGGCCACGCACAAGAGACCCAGTACTTC.

This clone was picked up a small number of times. The chain joins TRBV7-9 to TRBJ1-3, with 7 bases matching TRBD1. J lost 4 bases, V lost 6 bases, and 6 bases had no gene match. The CDR3 is 14 residues long. The germline CDR1 and CDR2 sequences are SEHNR and FQNEAQ (reference sequence). The CDR3 spells CASRSTGNGNTIYF. CDR3 bases: TGTGCCAGCAGGTCGACAGGGAACGGAAACACCATATATTTT.

This clone was detected only a few times. The rearrangement joins TRBV5-1 to TRBJ2-7, with D unresolved. There are 15 residues in the CDR3. The V end lost 0 bases, the J end lost 3 bases, and 13 bases lay between the germline ends. Looked up from germline, CDR1 is SGHRS and CDR2 is YFSETQ. CDR3 nucleotide sequence: TGCGCCAGCAGCTTGGTCTCTGACACCCTCTACGAGCAGTACTTC. Encoded protein: CASSLVSDTLYEQYF.

This clone was seen more than once but under ten times. Compared with germline, one end of the junction differs, possibly owing to a read error. The rearrangement links TRBV9 to TRBJ1-3, with D possibly being TRBD1 (5 bases). The germline CDR1 and CDR2 sequences are SGDLS and YYNGEE. CDR3 length: 15 amino acids. Here the CDR3 DNA reads TGTGCCAGCAGCGTAATGGGGGGTGTTGGAGACACCATATATTTT. Translating it yields CASSVMGGVGDTIYF.